The sequence of this TCR beta chain was determined in a study of response to subunit inactivated influenza vaccine. The V gene lost 5 bases and the J gene lost 5 bases, with 17 bases spanning the gap. This CDR3 has 15 residues. Germline-derived CDR1 and CDR2 are LGHNA and YSLEER. This clonotype was counted only a few times. TCRdb processed the RT-PCR reads anew with MiXCR; each CDR3 protein has one entry. The table has 530,000 or so distinct CDR3 sequences, roughly 12% seen once. This specimen was PBMCs from blood, taken on the day of vaccination. The chain joins TRBV4-3 to TRBJ2-3; the D gene is possibly TRBD1 (6 bases). The receptor was isolated from a man aged 50-60 years who received an inactivated influenza vaccine. The CDR3 sequence: CASSSGTLGGDTQYF. Written as DNA, the CDR3 is TGCGCCAGCAGCTCCGGGACACTCGGAGGAGATACGCAGTATTTT.